The clone carrying this TCR beta chain has a count of ten or more. Its antigen is unknown. Via MiXCR, TCRdb re-called the 5' RACE reads, giving one row per CDR3 protein. The sample consists of roughly 570,000 distinct CDR3 sequences, just under 10% of them appearing once. This entry belongs to a study of identical twins. General observations from the study: Cross-sectional statistical analysis was relied on for the conclusions, without the same donors being followed. Some out-of-frame alpha sequences were shared by twins, and these showed excess low generation probability.

Donors were all healthy Caucasians. The germline gives CDR1 KGHDR, CDR2 SFDVKD. V was pared by 0 bases and J by 3 bases, with 1 base between. This CDR3 region has 13 residues. The data were also submitted as part of a second study, on yellow fever vaccine responses in identical twins. Turning to that study: Twins' vaccine T cell responses reportedly seemed partly convergent and partly personalized.

The chain uses TRBV24-1 and TRBJ2-2; D remains unclear. This TCR derives from a woman in her late teens or twenties in good health. The sequenced material came from PBMCs. As DNA, the CDR3 is TGTGCCACCAGTGATTTGTACACCGGGGAGCTGTTTTTT. Its protein is CATSDLYTGELFF.